The 13 T cell receptor beta chains given below trace back to one sample, sequenced in a study of T cell repertoires in cytomegalovirus infection (dated by TCRdb to 2018 to 2020). The treatment or condition tag for this specimen amounts to: in vitro stimulation with specific CMV peptide epitopes to enrich CMV-specific T cells. Antigens for these TCRs are unknown. For sequencing, an Illumina HiSeq 1500 was employed. The public reads were reprocessed in TCRdb via fastp at Q25 and MiXCR, keeping in-frame beta chains. Each record represents a unique CDR3 protein, reported with the most common genes and DNA among its rows. For this sample there are 80,000 or so distinct CDR3 sequences; about 37% appear just once. Approximately 93% of the sample lies in the top ten. The sequencing used CD8+ T cells from cultured PBMCs, collected from culture after CMV antigen stimulation. These receptors originate from a human donor in good health (CMV status not recorded). Some clones in this sample may be carry-over from other donors' samples.

This clonotype was counted only a few times. The chain carries TRBV7-9 and TRBJ2-3; D is perhaps TRBD1 (6 bases). Germline assignment: CDR1 SEHNR and CDR2 FQNEAQ (reference sequence). CDR3 size: 15 residues. Trimming left V 4 bases short and J 2 bases short, with 13 bases between. Written as DNA, the CDR3 is TGTGCCAGCAGCTCAAGGGACACATACACAGATACGCAGTATTTT. Protein: CASSSRDTYTDTQYF.

The V gene is TRBV11-2, the J gene TRBJ1-5; D is undetermined. Trimming took 1 base from V and 4 from J, leaving 14 bases between them. Germline CDR1 SGHAT, CDR2 FQNNGV. The CDR3 runs to 16 residues. CDR3 residues: CASSLGPPAGNQPQHF. CDR3 bases: TGTGCCAGCAGCTTAGGGCCCCCGGCGGGGAATCAGCCCCAGCATTTT.

The V and J genes are TRBV3-1 and TRBJ2-1, with no clear D. The CDR3 length is 14 residues. V lost 6 bases and J lost 3, with 12 bases in between. Germline V gene lookup returns CDR1 LGHDT and CDR2 YNNKEL (reference sequence). CDR3 in DNA: TGTGCCAGCAGGGGCCAGGAGCTCTACAATGAGCAGTTCTTC. Translating it yields CASRGQELYNEQFF.

The J gene is TRBJ1-6, the V gene TRBV7-9; no definite D call. V shed 4 bases and J shed 5 bases, with 9 bases lying between them. CDR3 length: 14 amino acids. The V gene's germline CDR1 is SEHNR and CDR2 FQNEAQ (reference sequence). Here the CDR3 DNA reads TGTGCCAGCAGCTCGGCCGCCGATAATTCACCCCTCCACTTT. Translation gives CASSSAADNSPLHF.

This clonotype came up a few times. V usage is TRBV7-6 and J usage is TRBJ1-1, with D hard to call. The CDR3 sequence is 14 residues long. Germline V gives CDR1 SGHVS, CDR2 FNYEAQ. Deletions cut 0 bases from V and 1 base from J, with 6 bases between. This CDR3 is CASSLAQENTEAFF. DNA of the CDR3: TGTGCCAGCAGCTTAGCGCAGGAGAACACTGAAGCTTTCTTT.

The CDR3 is CASSLSTGSGELFF. In DNA form, the CDR3 reads TGTGCCAGCAGCCTATCAACAGGATCCGGGGAGCTGTTTTTT. The genes are TRBV27 and TRBJ2-2; the D gene is possibly TRBD1 (5 bases). V lost 6 bases to trimming and J lost 6 bases, with 14 bases between them. Looked up from germline, CDR1 is MNHEY and CDR2 is SMNVEV (reference sequence). This CDR3 has 14 residues.

This clonotype was detected once. The genes are TRBV7-9 and TRBJ1-4; unclear D gene. V lost 1 base and J lost 9, with 18 bases in between. Per germline, CDR1 SEHNR and CDR2 FQNEAQ (reference sequence). This CDR3 comprises 16 residues. The CDR3 is CASSLGRGYLLKKLFF. Here the CDR3 DNA reads TGTGCCAGCAGCTTAGGTCGGGGATATCTGCTTAAAAAACTGTTTTTT.

The V call is TRBV6-2 or TRBV6-3, the J call TRBJ2-7; no firm D call. The CDR3 runs 10 residues. Germline loops: CDR1 MNHEY, CDR2 SVGEGT. The V end lost 10 bases, the J end lost 2 bases, and 6 bases lay between the germline ends. CDR3 sequence: CANQTYEQYF. DNA for the CDR3: TGTGCCAACCAAACCTACGAGCAGTACTTC.

This clonotype was seen a few times. The chain employs TRBV23-1 and TRBJ2-4, with D possibly called TRBD1 or TRBD2 (5 bases each). TRBV23-1 is an open reading frame, and its role is uncertain. This CDR3 is 17 amino acids long. Trimming took off 7 bases at V and 1 base at J, with 20 bases between the two ends. The CDR3 region has the DNA TGCGCCAGCACCCGAGGGGCCAGTCCTATTGCCAAAAACATTCAGTACTTC. It yields the protein CASTRGASPIAKNIQYF.

This rearrangement joins TRBV6-5 to TRBJ2-1; 12 nucleotides agree with TRBD2. Per the germline V gene, CDR1 is MNHEY and CDR2 is SVGAGI. V shed 2 bases and J 7 bases; nucleotides not matched to a gene: 6. CDR3 length: 16 residues. CDR3 bases: TGTGCCAGCAGTTACCCTAGCGGGGGGGCAGTGAATGAGCAGTTCTTC. Translation gives CASSYPSGGAVNEQFF.

The gene calls are TRBV6-5 and TRBJ2-7, with D uncertain. CDR3 length: 12 residues. V was shortened by 8 bases and J by 3 bases, with 11 bases between the two germline ends. From germline, CDR1 is MNHEY and CDR2 SVGAGI. The CDR3 nucleotides are TGTGCCAGCCGCCAGTCGAGCTACGAGCAGTACTTC. Its protein product is CASRQSSYEQYF.

The chain combines TRBV6-6 with TRBJ2-3; tentative D call: TRBD2 (5 bases). The CDR3 runs to 16 residues. The V end was cut by 6 bases, the J end by 3 bases, with 19 bases between. Germline lookup yields CDR1 MNHNY and CDR2 SVGAGI (reference sequence). For the CDR3, the DNA is TGTGCCAGCAGCAGAATACGGGATTTCACGACAGATACGCAGTATTTT. Encoded protein: CASSRIRDFTTDTQYF.

This chain joins TRBV9 and TRBJ2-3; perhaps TRBD2 as D (6 bases). The germline gives CDR1 SGDLS, CDR2 YYNGEE. The CDR3 totals 15 residues. Trimming removed 6 bases from V and 1 base from J, with 15 bases in between. As DNA, the CDR3 is TGTGCCAGCACCCTCCGAGGACTACGCACAGATACGCAGTATTTT. Translating it yields CASTLRGLRTDTQYF.